The rows below give T cell receptor beta chains drawn from one sample of a study of T-cell reconstitution after alpha-beta-depleted transplantation in children. TCRdb reanalysed the PCR reads using MiXCR and keeps one entry per CDR3 protein. The table shows about 410,000 distinct CDR3 sequences, with 20% occurring only once. This material consisted of PBMCs from the stem cell graft donor, taken from the stem cell graft. The receptors derive from a human donor who donated a stem cell graft to a child with acute myeloid leukemia. Both conserved end residues are part of each CDR3. A D gene is named only where the DNA matches it firmly. Expanded clones get a size class; other rows say once, few or many, or leave the size out.

DNA: TGTGCCAGCAGCCCCCCACAGGCTGAGCAGTTCTTC
CDR3: CASSPPQAEQFF
size: .
V: TRBV7-9
J: TRBJ2-1
D: .

DNA: TGTGCCAGCAGCCCAGGGAGACTAGCGGGCGGATACAATGAGCAGTTCTTC
CDR3: CASSPGRLAGGYNEQFF
size: few
V: TRBV9
J: TRBJ2-1
D: TRBD2

DNA: TGTGCCAGCAGTATTTCAGGGGGAATCACAGATACGCAGTATTTT
CDR3: CASSISGGITDTQYF
size: .
V: TRBV12-3/TRBV12-4
J: TRBJ2-3
D: TRBD1

DNA: TGTGCCAGCGGGACAGGGAGATACGAGCAGTACTTC
CDR3: CASGTGRYEQYF
size: .
V: TRBV28
J: TRBJ2-7
D: TRBD1

DNA: TGTGCCAGCAGTTTAGATAGGGGGGCTGGCTACACCTTC
CDR3: CASSLDRGAGYTF
size: .
V: TRBV12-3/TRBV12-4
J: TRBJ1-2
D: .

DNA: TGTGCCATCGCCGTCTCCAACTACGAGCAGTACTTC
CDR3: CAIAVSNYEQYF
size: few
V: TRBV10-3
J: TRBJ2-7
D: .

DNA: TGTGCCAGCAGCTTAGCGGCACAGGAGATCACAGATACGCAGTATTTT
CDR3: CASSLAAQEITDTQYF
size: few
V: TRBV7-9
J: TRBJ2-3
D: .

DNA: TGCAGCGTTGAAGCGAATAGCGGGAGCTCCTACGAGCAGTACTTC
CDR3: CSVEANSGSSYEQYF
size: .
V: TRBV29-1
J: TRBJ2-7
D: TRBD2

DNA: TGCAGTGCTAGACCCCTACGGGGCGCTTTCTCACCCCTCCACTTT
CDR3: CSARPLRGAFSPLHF
size: many
V: TRBV20-1
J: TRBJ1-6
D: .

DNA: TGTGCCTGGAGTACTTATACAGGGGGCACCTACAATGAGCAGTTCTTC
CDR3: CAWSTYTGGTYNEQFF
size: few
V: TRBV30
J: TRBJ2-1
D: TRBD1

DNA: TGTGCCAGCACTTATGGGAGGTCTGGAAACACCATATATTTT
CDR3: CASTYGRSGNTIYF
size: few
V: TRBV7-2
J: TRBJ1-3
D: .

DNA: TGCAGTGCTAGAGATCCGGGACCGAACACTGAAGCTTTCTTT
CDR3: CSARDPGPNTEAFF
size: .
V: TRBV20-1
J: TRBJ1-1
D: .

DNA: TGCAGCGCGGTTGAACCAGGGGGCTCTGGCTACACCTTC
CDR3: CSAVEPGGSGYTF
size: few
V: TRBV29-1
J: TRBJ1-2
D: TRBD1

DNA: TGTGCCACCAGCAGACTAGCGGGAGCGTTAGATACGCAGTATTTT
CDR3: CATSRLAGALDTQYF
size: .
V: TRBV15
J: TRBJ2-3
D: TRBD2

DNA: TGCAGTGCTCGCCCCCCAACGACCGGGTGGAATGAGCAGTTCTTC
CDR3: CSARPPTTGWNEQFF
size: .
V: TRBV20-1
J: TRBJ2-1
D: .

DNA: TGTGCCAGCAGTCCTCCCGATGGCAGGGCGACCGGGGAGCTGTTTTTT
CDR3: CASSPPDGRATGELFF
size: .
V: TRBV28
J: TRBJ2-2
D: .

DNA: TGTGCCAGCAGCCTGATTTGGACCGAGAACACTGAAGCTTTCTTT
CDR3: CASSLIWTENTEAFF
size: .
V: TRBV4-2
J: TRBJ1-1
D: .

DNA: TGTGCCAGCAGTTTATTGGGTGTTGGTAGCGGGGTATACAATGAGCAGTTCTTC
CDR3: CASSLLGVGSGVYNEQFF
size: .
V: TRBV27
J: TRBJ2-1
D: TRBD2

DNA: TGTGCCAGCAGTTTACGTACTTTTTGGGATATAAGCAATCAGCCCCAGCATTTT
CDR3: CASSLRTFWDISNQPQHF
size: .
V: TRBV28
J: TRBJ1-5
D: .

DNA: TGCAGTGCTAGAGATCGGACAGGGTTCTATAATTCACCCCTCCACTTT
CDR3: CSARDRTGFYNSPLHF
size: .
V: TRBV20-1
J: TRBJ1-6
D: TRBD1

DNA: TGTGCCAGCAGTTCCGCCCCTACTTACAAGGCCCTTTACGAGCAGTACTTC
CDR3: CASSSAPTYKALYEQYF
size: few
V: TRBV28
J: TRBJ2-7
D: .

DNA: TGTGCCAGCAGATATGGGACGGCTCCGTACAATGAGCAGTTCTTC
CDR3: CASRYGTAPYNEQFF
size: few
V: TRBV6-5
J: TRBJ2-1
D: .

DNA: TGTGCCAGCAGCGGGGAATTCTTC
CDR3: CASSGEFF
size: few
V: TRBV21-1
J: TRBJ2-1
D: .

DNA: TGTGCCAGCAGCGTAGGACGGTTCTCCTACGAGCAGTACTTC
CDR3: CASSVGRFSYEQYF
size: .
V: TRBV9
J: TRBJ2-7
D: .

DNA: TGTGCCAGCACAACCCCGGGACAGGGGGCCTACGAGCAGTACTTC
CDR3: CASTTPGQGAYEQYF
size: .
V: TRBV6-1
J: TRBJ2-7
D: TRBD1

DNA: TGCAGCGTTGCCTCGGGACTAGCGGGGGTCTACGAGCAGTACTTC
CDR3: CSVASGLAGVYEQYF
size: .
V: TRBV29-1
J: TRBJ2-7
D: TRBD2